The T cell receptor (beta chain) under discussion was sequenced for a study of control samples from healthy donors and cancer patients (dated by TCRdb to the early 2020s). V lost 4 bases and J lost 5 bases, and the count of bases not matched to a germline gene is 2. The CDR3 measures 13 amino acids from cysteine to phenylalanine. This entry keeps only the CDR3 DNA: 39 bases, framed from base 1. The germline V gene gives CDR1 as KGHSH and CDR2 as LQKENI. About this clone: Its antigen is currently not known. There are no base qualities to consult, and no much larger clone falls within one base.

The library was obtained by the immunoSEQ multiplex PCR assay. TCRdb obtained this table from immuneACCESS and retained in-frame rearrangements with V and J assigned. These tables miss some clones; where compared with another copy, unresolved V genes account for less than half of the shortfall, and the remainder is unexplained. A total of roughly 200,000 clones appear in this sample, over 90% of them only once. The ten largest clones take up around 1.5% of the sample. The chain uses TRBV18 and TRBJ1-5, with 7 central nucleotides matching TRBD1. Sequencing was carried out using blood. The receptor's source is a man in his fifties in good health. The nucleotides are TGTGCCAGCTCACGGCAGGGGGATCAGCCCCAGCATTTT. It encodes CASSRQGDQPQHF.